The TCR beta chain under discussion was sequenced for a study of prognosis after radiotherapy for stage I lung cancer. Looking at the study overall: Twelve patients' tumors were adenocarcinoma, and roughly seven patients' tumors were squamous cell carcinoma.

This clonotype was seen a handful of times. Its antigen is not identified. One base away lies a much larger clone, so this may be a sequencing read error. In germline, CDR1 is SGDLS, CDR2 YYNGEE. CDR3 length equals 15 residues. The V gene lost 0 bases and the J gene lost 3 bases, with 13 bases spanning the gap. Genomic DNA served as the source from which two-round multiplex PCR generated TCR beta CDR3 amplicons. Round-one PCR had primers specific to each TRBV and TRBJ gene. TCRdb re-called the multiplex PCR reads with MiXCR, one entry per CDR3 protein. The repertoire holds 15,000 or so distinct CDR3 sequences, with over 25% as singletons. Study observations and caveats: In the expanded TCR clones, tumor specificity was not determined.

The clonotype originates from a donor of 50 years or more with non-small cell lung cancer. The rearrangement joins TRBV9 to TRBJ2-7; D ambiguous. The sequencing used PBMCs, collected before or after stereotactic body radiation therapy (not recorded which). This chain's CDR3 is CASSVGNWRGYEQYF. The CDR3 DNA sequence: TGTGCCAGCAGCGTAGGAAACTGGAGAGGCTACGAGCAGTACTTC.